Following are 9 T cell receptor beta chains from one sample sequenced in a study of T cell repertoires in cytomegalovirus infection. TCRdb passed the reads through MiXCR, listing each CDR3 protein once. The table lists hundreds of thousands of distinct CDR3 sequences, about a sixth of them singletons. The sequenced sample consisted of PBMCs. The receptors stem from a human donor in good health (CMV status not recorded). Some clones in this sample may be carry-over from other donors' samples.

In DNA, the CDR3 is TGTGCCAGCGCGGCTGCGGGGGCCAACGTCCTGACTTTC. Translating it yields CASAAAGANVLTF. The chain employs TRBV11-1 and TRBJ2-6; D remains ambiguous. The CDR3 has 13 residues. Trimming took 8 bases from V and 4 from J, leaving 9 bases between them. Germline V gene sequence: CDR1 SGHAT, CDR2 FQDESV (reference sequence). Complete variable domain (other parts from reference TRBV11-1 and TRBJ2-6): EAEVAQSPRYKITEKSQAVAFWCDPISGHATLYWYRQILGQGPELLVQFQDESVVDDSQLPKDRFSAERLKGVDSTLKIQPAELGDSAMYLCASAAAGANVLTFGAGSRLTVL.

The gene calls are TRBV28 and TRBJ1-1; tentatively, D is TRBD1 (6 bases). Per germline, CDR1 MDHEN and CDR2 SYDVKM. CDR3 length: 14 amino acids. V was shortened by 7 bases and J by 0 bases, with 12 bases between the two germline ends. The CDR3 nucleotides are TGTGCCAGCACCGAAGACAGGATGAACACTGAAGCTTTCTTT. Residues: CASTEDRMNTEAFF.

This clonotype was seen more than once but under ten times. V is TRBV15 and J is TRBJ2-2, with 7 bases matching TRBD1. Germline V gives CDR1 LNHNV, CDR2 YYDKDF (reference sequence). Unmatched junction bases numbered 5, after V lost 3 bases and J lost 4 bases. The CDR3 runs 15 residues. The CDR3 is CATSRVQGTTGELFF. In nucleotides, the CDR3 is TGTGCCACCAGCAGGGTACAGGGGACCACCGGGGAGCTGTTTTTT.

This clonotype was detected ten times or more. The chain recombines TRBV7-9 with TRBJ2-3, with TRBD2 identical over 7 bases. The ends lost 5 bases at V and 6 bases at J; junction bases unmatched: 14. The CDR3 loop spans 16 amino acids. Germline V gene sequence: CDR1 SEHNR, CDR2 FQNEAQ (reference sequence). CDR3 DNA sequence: TGTGCCAGCAGCCCCGGTGGTAGCCTAGCGGCTGATACGCAGTATTTT. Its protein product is CASSPGGSLAADTQYF.

CDR3 coding DNA: TGTGCCACCAGCAGAGGGTACGGTAGCAGGGGGGCCTTAGAGACAGATACGCAGTATTTT. It codes for CATSRGYGSRGALETDTQYF. V gene TRBV15 combines with J gene TRBJ2-3, with TRBD1 as a possible D gene (7 bases). The CDR3 is made up of 20 amino acids. Germline V gene sequence: CDR1 LNHNV, CDR2 YYDKDF (reference sequence). Trimming cost V 1 base and J 3 bases, with 26 bases left between them.

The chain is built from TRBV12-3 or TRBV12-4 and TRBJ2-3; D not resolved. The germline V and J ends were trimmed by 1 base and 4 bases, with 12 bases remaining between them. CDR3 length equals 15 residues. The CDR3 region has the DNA TGTGCCAGCAGTTTAGGGAGACTGGAGTCAGATACGCAGTATTTT. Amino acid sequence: CASSLGRLESDTQYF.

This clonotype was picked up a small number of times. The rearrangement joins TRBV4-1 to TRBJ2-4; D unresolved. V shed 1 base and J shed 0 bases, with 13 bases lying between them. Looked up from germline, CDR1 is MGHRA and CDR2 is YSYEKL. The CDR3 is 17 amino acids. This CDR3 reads CASSQVGQTLAKNIQYF. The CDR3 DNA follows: TGCGCCAGCAGCCAAGTGGGCCAGACCCTAGCCAAAAACATTCAGTACTTC.

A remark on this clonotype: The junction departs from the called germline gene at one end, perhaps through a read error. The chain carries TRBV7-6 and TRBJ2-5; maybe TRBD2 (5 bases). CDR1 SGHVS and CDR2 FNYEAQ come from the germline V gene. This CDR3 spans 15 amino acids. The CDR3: CASSPNGLWQESQYF. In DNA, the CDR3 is TGTGCCAGCAGCCCCAATGGACTGTGGCAAGAGTCCCAGTACTTC.

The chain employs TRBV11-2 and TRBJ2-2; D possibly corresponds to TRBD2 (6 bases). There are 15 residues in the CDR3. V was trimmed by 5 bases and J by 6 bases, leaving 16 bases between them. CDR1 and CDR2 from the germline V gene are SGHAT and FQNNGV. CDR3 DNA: TGTGCCAGCAGCCCCCAGAGGACTACCGCCGGGGAGCTGTTTTTT. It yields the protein CASSPQRTTAGELFF.